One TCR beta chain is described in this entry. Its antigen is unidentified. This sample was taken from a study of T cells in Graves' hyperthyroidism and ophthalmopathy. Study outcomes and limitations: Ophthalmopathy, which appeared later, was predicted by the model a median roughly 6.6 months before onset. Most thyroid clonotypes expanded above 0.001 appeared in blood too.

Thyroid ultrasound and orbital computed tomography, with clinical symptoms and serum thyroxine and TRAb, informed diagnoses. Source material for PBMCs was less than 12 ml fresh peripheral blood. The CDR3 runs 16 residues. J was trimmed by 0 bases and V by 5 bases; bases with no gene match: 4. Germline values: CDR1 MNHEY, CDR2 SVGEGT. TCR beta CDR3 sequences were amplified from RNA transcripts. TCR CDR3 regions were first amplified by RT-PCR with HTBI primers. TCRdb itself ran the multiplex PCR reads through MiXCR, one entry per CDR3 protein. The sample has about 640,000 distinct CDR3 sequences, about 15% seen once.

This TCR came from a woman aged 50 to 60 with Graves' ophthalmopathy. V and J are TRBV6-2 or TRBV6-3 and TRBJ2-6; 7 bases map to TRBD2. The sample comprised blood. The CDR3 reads CASSDTGGSGANVLTF. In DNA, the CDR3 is TGTGCCAGCAGTGACACGGGGGGCTCTGGGGCCAACGTCCTGACTTTC.